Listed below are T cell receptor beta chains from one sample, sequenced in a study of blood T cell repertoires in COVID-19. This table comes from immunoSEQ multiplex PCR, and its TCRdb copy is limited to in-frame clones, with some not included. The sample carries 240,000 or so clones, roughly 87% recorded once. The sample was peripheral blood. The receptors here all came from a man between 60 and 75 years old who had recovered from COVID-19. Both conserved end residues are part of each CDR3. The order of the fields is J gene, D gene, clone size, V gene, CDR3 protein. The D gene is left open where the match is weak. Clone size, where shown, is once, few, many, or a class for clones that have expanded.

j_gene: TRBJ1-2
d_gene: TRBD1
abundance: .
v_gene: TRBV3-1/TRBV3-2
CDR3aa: CASSWDSGSYGYTF

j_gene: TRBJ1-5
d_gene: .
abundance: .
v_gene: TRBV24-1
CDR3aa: CATSRAGINQPQHF

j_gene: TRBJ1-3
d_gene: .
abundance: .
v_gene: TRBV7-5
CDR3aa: CARSLGRGTGNTIYF

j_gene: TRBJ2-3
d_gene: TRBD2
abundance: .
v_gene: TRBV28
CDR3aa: CASRGGGAWSTDTQYF

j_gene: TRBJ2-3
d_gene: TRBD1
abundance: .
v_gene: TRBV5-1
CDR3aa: CASRRWGQSTDTQYF

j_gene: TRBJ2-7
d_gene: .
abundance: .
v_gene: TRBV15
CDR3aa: CATSRDPRKSSYEQYF

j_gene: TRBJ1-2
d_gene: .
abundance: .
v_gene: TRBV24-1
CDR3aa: CATSEGADYGYTF

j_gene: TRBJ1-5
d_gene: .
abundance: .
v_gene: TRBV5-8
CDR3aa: CASSLGGGYQPQHF

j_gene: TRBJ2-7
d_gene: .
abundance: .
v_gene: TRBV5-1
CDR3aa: CASSRDSLSYEQYF

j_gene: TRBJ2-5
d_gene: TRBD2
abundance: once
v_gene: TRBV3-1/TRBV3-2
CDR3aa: CASSERTSGVETQYF

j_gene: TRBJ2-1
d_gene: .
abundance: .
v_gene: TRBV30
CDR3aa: CAWSRTGPEQFF

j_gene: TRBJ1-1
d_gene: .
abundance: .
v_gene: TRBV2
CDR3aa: CASRENMNTEAFF

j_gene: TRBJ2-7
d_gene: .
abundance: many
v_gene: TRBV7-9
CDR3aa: CASSLDRTSSSYEQYF

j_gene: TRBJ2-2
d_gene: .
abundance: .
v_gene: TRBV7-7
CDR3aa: CASTIQEELFF

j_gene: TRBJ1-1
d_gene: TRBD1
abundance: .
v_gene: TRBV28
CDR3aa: CASSLSHGRQGRIEAFF

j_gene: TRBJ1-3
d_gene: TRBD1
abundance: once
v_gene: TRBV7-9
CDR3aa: CASSLIGGAVAGNTIYF

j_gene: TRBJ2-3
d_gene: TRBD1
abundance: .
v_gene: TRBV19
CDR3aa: CASSDRGGTDTQYF

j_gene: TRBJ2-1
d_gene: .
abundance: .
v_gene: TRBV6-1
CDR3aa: CASSERFGTYNEQFF